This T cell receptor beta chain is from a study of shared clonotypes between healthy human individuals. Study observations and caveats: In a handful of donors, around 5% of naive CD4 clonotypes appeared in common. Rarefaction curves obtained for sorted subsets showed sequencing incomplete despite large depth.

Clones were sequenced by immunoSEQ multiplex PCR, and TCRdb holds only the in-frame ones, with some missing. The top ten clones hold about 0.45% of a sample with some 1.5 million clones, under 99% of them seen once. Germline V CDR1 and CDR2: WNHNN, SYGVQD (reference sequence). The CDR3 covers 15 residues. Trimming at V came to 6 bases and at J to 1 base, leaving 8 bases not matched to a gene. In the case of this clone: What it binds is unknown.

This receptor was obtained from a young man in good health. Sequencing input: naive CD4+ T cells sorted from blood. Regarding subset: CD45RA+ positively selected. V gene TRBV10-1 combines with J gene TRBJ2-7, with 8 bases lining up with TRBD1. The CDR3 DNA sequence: TGCGCCAGCAGGGTACAGGGGGTGAGGTCCTACGAGCAGTACTTC. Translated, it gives CASRVQGVRSYEQYF.